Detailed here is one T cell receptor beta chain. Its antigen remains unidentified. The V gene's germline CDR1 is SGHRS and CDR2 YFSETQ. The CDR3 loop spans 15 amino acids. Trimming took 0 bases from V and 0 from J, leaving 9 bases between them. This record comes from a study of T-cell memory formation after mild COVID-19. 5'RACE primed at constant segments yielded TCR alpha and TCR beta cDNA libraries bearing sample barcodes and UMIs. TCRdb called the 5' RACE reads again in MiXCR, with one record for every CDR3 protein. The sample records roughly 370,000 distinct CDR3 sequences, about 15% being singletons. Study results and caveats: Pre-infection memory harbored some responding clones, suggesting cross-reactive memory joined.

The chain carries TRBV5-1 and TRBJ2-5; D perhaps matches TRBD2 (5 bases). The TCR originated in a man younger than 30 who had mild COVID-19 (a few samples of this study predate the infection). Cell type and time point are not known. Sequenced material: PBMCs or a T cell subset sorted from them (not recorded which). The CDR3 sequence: CASSLGLPNQETQYF. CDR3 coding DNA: TGCGCCAGCAGCTTGGGACTACCCAACCAAGAGACCCAGTACTTC.